This section outlines one T cell receptor (beta chain) sequence together with its context. Its target is unknown. The sample originates from a study of OX40 agonist ivuxolimab in advanced cancers. Assay used: immunoSEQ multiplex PCR; TCRdb lists only in-frame clones, some missing. Seen here are around 68,000 clones, 75% to 90% observed once, and the top ten hold 2.5% to 3%. Overall study findings and caveats: Relative to CD4+, CD8+ T cells held more expanded clones on average.

CDR3 length equals 13 residues. The ends were cut back, 2 bases at V and 15 bases at J, with 17 bases in the middle. Germline CDR1 reads SGHTA; CDR2 reads FQGNSA. The chain uses TRBV7-2 and TRBJ2-1; D remains ambiguous. The starting material was CD4+ or CD8+ T cells sorted from blood, obtained in a trial of the OX40 agonist ivuxolimab. This TCR came from an adult with an advanced solid tumor such as melanoma, head and neck, liver or kidney cancer. In DNA form, the CDR3 reads TGTGCCAGCAGCTTATTTTCGCCGGCCCGGGCGTTCTTC. This sequence encodes CASSLFSPARAFF. Full variable domain (remainder filled in from reference TRBV7-2 and TRBJ2-1): GAGVSQSPSNKVTEKGKDVELRCDPISGHTALYWYRQSLGQGLEFLIYFQGNSAPDKSGLPSDRFSAERTGGSVSTLTIQRTQQEDSAVYLCASSLFSPARAFFGPGTRLTVL.